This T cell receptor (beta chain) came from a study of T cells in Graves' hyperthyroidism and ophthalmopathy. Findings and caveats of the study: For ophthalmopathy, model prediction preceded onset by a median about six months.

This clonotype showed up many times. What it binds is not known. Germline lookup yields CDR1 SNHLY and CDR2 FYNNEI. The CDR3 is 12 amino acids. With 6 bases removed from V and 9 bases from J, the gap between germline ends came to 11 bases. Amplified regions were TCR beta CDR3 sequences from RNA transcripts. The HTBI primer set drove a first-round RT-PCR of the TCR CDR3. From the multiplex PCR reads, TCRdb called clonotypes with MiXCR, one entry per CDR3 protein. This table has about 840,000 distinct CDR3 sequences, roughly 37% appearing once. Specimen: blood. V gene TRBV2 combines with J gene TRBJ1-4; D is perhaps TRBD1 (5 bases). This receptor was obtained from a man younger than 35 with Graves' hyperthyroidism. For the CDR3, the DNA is TGTGCCAGCAGAGCAGGGCCGCAAAAACTGTTTTTT. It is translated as CASRAGPQKLFF.